This T cell receptor beta chain was profiled in a study of blood T cell repertoires in COVID-19. There are 15 residues in the CDR3. The germline gives CDR1 LNHNV, CDR2 YYDKDF (reference sequence). The V end lost 2 bases, the J end lost 0 bases, and 10 bases lay between the germline ends. Repertoires were generated with immunoSEQ multiplex PCR, while TCRdb's copy carries only in-frame clones and drops some. The sample holds fewer than 250,000 clones, around 86% seen once. The chain carries TRBV15 and TRBJ1-2; possibly TRBD1 for D (5 bases). The source is a woman in her sixties or seventies who had recovered from COVID-19. The sample comprised peripheral blood. In nucleotides, the CDR3 is TGTGCCACCAGCAGATCCAGGGCCTCTAACTATGGCTACACCTTC. Its protein product is CATSRSRASNYGYTF.